These 2 T cell receptor beta chains originate from one sample sequenced in a study of immune evolution from preneoplasia to lung adenocarcinoma. This table comes from immunoSEQ multiplex PCR, and its TCRdb copy is limited to in-frame clones, with some not included. The sample has around 4,000 clones, 83% seen once. Sequencing was done on a sample of FFPE minimally invasive lung adenocarcinoma tissue. The receptors here all came from a person aged 60 to 70 with lung adenocarcinoma.

This chain connects TRBV27 to TRBJ2-1; D unresolved. Trimming took off 0 bases at V and 0 bases at J, with 12 bases between the two ends. Per germline, CDR1 MNHEY and CDR2 SMNVEV (reference sequence). There are 17 residues in the CDR3. CDR3 in amino acids: CASSLSMVEYSYNEQFF. CDR3 nucleotide sequence: TGTGCCAGCAGTTTATCGATGGTAGAGTACTCCTACAATGAGCAGTTCTTC.

CDR3 nucleotides: TGTGCCAGCCTGAACCCCGCCTTAAATCAGCCCCAGCATTTT. Protein: CASLNPALNQPQHF. V gene TRBV19 combines with J gene TRBJ1-5, with D uncertain. Germline V lookup: CDR1 LNHDA, CDR2 SQIVND (reference sequence). This CDR3 has 14 residues. V lost 9 bases and J 4 bases, leaving 16 bases between the germline ends.